A single sample gave rise to the 8 T cell receptor beta chains below, sequenced in a study of cytomegalovirus exposure and HLA in healthy donors. The PCR made use of 60 Vbeta and 13 Jbeta primers. Clones were read by immunoSEQ multiplex PCR, and TCRdb kept only the in-frame ones, dropping some. This table holds 180,000 or so clones, 75% to 85% found once. The material sequenced was PBMCs. Source of these receptors: a woman aged 25 to 39 in good health and CMV-seropositive.

This clone was seen only a few times. The gene calls are TRBV25-1 and TRBJ2-1; no firm D call. Trimming removed 4 bases at V and 9 bases at J, with 13 bases between. The length of the CDR3 is 13 residues. CDR1 and CDR2 (germline): MGHDK, SYGVNS. Here the CDR3 DNA reads TGTGCCAGCAGTGTTCGGGTGACCTCTGAGCAGTTCTTC. Amino acid sequence: CASSVRVTSEQFF.

The chain recombines TRBV7-2 with TRBJ2-2, with 10 bases lining up with TRBD2. The J segment lost 5 bases and the V segment lost 6 bases, leaving 9 bases of the junction unmatched. This CDR3 contains 16 residues. Germline lookup yields CDR1 SGHTA and CDR2 FQGNSA. CDR3 in DNA: TGTGCCAGCAGACTCGCTCCTAGCGGGGGAACCGGGGAGCTGTTTTTT. It translates to CASRLAPSGGTGELFF.

Concerning this clone: The identical CDR3 is also encoded by other nucleotide sequences in the sample. V is TRBV2 and J is TRBJ1-5; D might be TRBD1 (6 bases). The CDR3 has 13 residues. Per germline, CDR1 SNHLY and CDR2 FYNNEI. Trimming took off 8 bases at V and 0 bases at J, with 8 bases between the two ends. The DNA for the CDR3 is TGTGCCAGCCAAGGGGGTAGCAATCAGCCCCAGCATTTT. Translating gives CASQGGSNQPQHF. Complete variable domain (other parts from reference TRBV2 and TRBJ1-5): EPEVTQTPSHQVTQMGQEVILRCVPISNHLYFYWYRQILGQKVEFLVSFYNNEISEKSEIFDDQFSVERPDGSNFTLKIRSTKLEDSAMYFCASQGGSNQPQHFGDGTRLSIL.

This chain uses TRBV5-6 with TRBJ1-5, with TRBD1 as a possible D gene (5 bases). Between the trimmed V and J ends, which lost 7 bases and 2 bases, there was a span of 7 bases. This CDR3 has 12 amino acids. Germline V gene sequence: CDR1 SGHDT, CDR2 YYEEEE. The CDR3 spells CASSGGNQPQHF. CDR3 sequence (DNA): TGTGCCAGCTCGGGGGGCAATCAGCCCCAGCATTTT.

This clone came up a few times. The rearrangement uses TRBV7-9 and TRBJ2-3, with 9 bases identical to TRBD1. The J segment lost 6 bases and the V segment lost 5 bases, leaving 3 bases of the junction unmatched. Germline values: CDR1 SEHNR, CDR2 FQNEAQ (reference sequence). The CDR3 is made up of 13 amino acids. CDR3 loop: CASSPGTGDTQYF. The CDR3 DNA reads as TGTGCCAGCAGCCCCGGGACAGGGGATACGCAGTATTTT.

The CDR3 coding sequence is TGTGCCAGCAGTTACGGACTAGCGGCTACCTACGAGCAGTACTTC. This gives the protein CASSYGLAATYEQYF. The chain is built from TRBV6-6 and TRBJ2-7, with 10 bases aligning to TRBD2. The CDR3 covers 15 residues. J gave up 2 bases and V 2 bases, and 3 bases lay outside the gene matches. Germline V lookup: CDR1 MNHNY, CDR2 SVGAGI (reference sequence).

This clone was picked up one time. The chain combines TRBV5-1 with TRBJ2-5; maybe TRBD1 (5 bases). Germline values: CDR1 SGHRS, CDR2 YFSETQ. This CDR3 region has 12 residues. V was cut by 7 bases and J by 4 bases, with 11 bases left in between. The CDR3 sequence: CASSTGSETQYF. CDR3 in DNA: TGCGCCAGCTCTACAGGTTCAGAGACCCAGTACTTC.

In its sample, this clone was seen once. The rearrangement links TRBV29-1 to TRBJ2-1, with 7 bases identical to TRBD2. CDR3 length equals 15 residues. Germline assignment: CDR1 SQVTM and CDR2 ANQGSEA. The V segment lost 6 bases and the J segment 4 bases; nucleotides outside the gene matches: 12. The CDR3 reads CSVLRVGEGYNEQFF. CDR3 nucleotide sequence: TGCAGCGTGTTGAGGGTCGGGGAGGGTTACAATGAGCAGTTCTTC.